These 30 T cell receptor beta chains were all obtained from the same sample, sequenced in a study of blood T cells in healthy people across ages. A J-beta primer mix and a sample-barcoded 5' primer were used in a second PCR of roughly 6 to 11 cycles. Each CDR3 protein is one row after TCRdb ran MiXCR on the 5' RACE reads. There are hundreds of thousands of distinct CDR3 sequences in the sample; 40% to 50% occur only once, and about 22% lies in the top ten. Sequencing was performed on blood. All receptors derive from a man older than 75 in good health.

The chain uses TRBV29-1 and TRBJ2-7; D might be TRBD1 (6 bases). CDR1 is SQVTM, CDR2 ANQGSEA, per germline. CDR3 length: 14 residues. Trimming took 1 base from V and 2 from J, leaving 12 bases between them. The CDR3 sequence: CSVEVGGRAYEQYF. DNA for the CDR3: TGCAGCGTTGAAGTAGGGGGACGGGCCTACGAGCAGTACTTC.

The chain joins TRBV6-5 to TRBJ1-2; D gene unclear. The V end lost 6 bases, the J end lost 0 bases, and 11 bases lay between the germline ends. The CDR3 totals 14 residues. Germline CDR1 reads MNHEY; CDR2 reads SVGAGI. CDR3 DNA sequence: TGTGCCAGCAGGAGGACGGGCTCTAACTATGGCTACACCTTC. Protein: CASRRTGSNYGYTF.

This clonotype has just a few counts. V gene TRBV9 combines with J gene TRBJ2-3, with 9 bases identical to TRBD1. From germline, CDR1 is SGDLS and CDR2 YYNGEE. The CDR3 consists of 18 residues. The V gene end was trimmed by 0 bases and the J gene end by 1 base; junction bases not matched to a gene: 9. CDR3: CASSVEPNNRGRTDTQYF. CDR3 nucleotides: TGTGCCAGCAGCGTAGAACCTAACAACAGGGGGCGCACAGATACGCAGTATTTT.

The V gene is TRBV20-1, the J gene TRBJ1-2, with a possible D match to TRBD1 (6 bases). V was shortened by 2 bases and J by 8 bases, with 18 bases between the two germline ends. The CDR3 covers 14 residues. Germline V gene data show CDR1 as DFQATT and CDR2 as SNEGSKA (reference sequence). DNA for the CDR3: TGCAGTGCTAGAAGACAGGCCACTGGGGGCGGCTACACCTTC. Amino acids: CSARRQATGGGYTF.

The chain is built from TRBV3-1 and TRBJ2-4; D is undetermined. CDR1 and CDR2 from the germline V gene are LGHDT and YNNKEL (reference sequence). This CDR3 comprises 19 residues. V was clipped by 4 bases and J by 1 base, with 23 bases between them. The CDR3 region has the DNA TGTGCCAGCAGCCCCCGGAGAGAAAGGGTCGTTAGGGCCAAAAACATTCAGTACTTC. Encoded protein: CASSPRRERVVRAKNIQYF.

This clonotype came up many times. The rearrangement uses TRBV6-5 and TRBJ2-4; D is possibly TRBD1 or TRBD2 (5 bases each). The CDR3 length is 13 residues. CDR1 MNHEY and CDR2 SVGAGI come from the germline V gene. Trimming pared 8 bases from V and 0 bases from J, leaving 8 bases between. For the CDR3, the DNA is TGTGCCAGCGGGACGCTAGCCAAAAACATTCAGTACTTC. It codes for CASGTLAKNIQYF.

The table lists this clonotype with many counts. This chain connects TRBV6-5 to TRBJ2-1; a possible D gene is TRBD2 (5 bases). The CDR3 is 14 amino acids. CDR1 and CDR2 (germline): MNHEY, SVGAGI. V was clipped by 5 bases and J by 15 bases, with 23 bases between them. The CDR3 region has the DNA TGTGCCAGCAGTCTTACTGGTCGACTCACCGAGGGGTTCTTC. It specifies CASSLTGRLTEGFF.

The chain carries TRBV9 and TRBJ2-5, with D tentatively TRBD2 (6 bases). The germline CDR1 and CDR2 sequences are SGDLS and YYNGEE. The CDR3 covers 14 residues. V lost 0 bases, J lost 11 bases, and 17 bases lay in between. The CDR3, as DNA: TGTGCCAGCAGCGTAGTGGGGGGTAATTATGAGCAGTACTTC. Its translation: CASSVVGGNYEQYF. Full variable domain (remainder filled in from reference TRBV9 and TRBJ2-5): DSGVTQTPKHLITATGQRVTLRCSPRSGDLSVYWYQQSLDQGLQFLIQYYNGEERAKGNILERFSAQQFPDLHSELNLSSLELGDSALYFCASSVVGGNYEQYFGPGTRLLVL.

This chain's CDR3 is CASSLLRTSGHTDTQYF. The CDR3, as DNA: TGTGCCAGCAGTCTCCTAAGGACTAGCGGGCACACAGATACGCAGTATTTT. The chain is built from TRBV27 and TRBJ2-3, with 11 nucleotides matching TRBD2. Germline CDR1 MNHEY, CDR2 SMNVEV (reference sequence). With 5 bases clipped from V and 2 bases from J, the junction kept 9 bases outside the gene matches. CDR3 length: 17 amino acids.

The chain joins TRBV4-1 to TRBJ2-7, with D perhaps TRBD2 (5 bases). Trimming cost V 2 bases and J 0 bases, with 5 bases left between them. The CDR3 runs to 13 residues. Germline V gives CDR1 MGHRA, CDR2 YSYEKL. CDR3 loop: CASSQRDSYEQYF. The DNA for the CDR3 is TGCGCCAGCAGCCAACGGGACTCCTACGAGCAGTACTTC.

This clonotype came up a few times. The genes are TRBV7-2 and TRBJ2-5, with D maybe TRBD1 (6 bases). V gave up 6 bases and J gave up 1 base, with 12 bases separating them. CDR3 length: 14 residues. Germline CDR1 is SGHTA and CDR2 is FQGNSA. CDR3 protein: CASSQQGTQETQYF. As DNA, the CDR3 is TGTGCCAGCAGTCAACAGGGAACCCAAGAGACCCAGTACTTC.

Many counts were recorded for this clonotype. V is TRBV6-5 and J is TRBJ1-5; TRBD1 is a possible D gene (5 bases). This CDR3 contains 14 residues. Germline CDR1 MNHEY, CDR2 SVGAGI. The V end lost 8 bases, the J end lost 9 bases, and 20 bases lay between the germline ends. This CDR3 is CASRPGTDLMPQHF. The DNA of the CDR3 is TGTGCCAGCCGGCCCGGGACCGACTTAATGCCCCAGCATTTT.

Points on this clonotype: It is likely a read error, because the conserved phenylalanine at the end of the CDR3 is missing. The CDR3 loop is CSASLAGSSSYNSPLHL. The CDR3 DNA is TGCAGTGCTAGTCTGGCAGGGTCGAGCTCCTATAATTCACCCCTCCACCTT. J is TRBJ1-6 and V is TRBV20-1, with D possibly matching TRBD1 (5 bases). CDR1 is DFQATT and CDR2 is SNEGSKA in the germline V gene (reference sequence). CDR3 length equals 17 residues. V lost 3 bases and J lost 0, with 15 bases in between.

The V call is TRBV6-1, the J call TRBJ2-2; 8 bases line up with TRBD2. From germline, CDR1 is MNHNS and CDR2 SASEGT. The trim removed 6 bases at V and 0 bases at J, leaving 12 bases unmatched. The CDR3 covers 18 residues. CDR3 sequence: CASRDGLSGGTNTGELFF. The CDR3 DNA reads TGTGCCAGCAGAGACGGCCTTTCGGGGGGGACGAACACCGGGGAGCTGTTTTTT.

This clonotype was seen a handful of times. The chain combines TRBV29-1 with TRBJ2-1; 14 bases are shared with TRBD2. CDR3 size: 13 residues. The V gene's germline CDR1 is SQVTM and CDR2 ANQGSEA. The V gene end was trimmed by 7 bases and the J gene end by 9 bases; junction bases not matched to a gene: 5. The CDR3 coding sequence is TGCAGCGCAATGGGACTAGCGGGAGCTGAGCAGTTCTTC. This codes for CSAMGLAGAEQFF.

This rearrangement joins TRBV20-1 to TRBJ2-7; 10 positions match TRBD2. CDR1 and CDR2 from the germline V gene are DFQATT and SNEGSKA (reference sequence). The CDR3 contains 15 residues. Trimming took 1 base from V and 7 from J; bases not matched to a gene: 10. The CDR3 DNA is TGCAGTGCTAGAGGGTCTAGCGGGAGCCCGGGTGAGCAGTACTTC. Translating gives CSARGSSGSPGEQYF.

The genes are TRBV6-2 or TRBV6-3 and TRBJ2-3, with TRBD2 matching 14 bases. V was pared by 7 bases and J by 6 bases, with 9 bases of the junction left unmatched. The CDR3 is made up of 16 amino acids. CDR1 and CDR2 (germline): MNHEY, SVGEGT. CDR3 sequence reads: CASIRGTSGSSDTQYF. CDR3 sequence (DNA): TGTGCCAGCATCCGAGGGACTAGCGGGAGTTCCGATACGCAGTATTTT.

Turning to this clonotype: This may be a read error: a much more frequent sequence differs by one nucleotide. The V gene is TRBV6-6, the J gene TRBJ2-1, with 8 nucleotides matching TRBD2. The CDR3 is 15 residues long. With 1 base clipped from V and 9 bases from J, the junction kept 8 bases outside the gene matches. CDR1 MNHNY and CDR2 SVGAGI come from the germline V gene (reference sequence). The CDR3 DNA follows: TGTGCCAGCAGTTACTGGGGAGCGGGAGTTGCTGAGCAGTTCTTC. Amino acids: CASSYWGAGVAEQFF.

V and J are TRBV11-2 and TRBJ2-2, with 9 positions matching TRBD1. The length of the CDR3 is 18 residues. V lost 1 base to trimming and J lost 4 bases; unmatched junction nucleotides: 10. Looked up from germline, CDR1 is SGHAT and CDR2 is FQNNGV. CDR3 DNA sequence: TGTGCCAGCAGCTTAGGACAGGGGGTAACAAGGTTCACCGGGGAGCTGTTTTTT. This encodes CASSLGQGVTRFTGELFF.

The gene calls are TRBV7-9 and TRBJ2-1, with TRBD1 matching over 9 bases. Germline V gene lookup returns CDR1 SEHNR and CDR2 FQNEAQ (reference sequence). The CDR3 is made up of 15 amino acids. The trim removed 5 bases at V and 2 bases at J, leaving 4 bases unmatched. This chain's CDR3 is CASSTRTGAYNEQFF. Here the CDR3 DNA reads TGTGCCAGCAGCACCCGGACAGGGGCCTACAATGAGCAGTTCTTC.

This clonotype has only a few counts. CDR3 sequence (DNA): TGCAGTGCTAGCCCTAGCGGGGGGCCCAGTTCCGAGACCCAGTACTTC. As protein: CSASPSGGPSSETQYF. The V call is TRBV20-1, the J call TRBJ2-5; 11 nucleotides line up with TRBD2. Germline CDR1 is DFQATT and CDR2 is SNEGSKA (reference sequence). There are 16 residues in the CDR3. With V trimmed by 3 bases and J by 5 bases, 11 bases remained unmatched.

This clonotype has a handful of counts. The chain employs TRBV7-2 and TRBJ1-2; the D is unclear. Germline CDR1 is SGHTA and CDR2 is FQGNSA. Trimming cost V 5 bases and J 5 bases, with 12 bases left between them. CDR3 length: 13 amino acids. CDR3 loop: CASSIGRDYGYTF. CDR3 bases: TGTGCCAGCAGCATAGGACGGGATTATGGCTACACCTTC.

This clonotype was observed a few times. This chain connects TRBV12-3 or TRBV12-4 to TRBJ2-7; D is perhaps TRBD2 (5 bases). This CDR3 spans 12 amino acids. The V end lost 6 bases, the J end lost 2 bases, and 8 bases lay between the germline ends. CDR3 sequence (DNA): TGTGCCAGCAGGAGGGAGCCCTACGAGCAGTACTTC. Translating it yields CASRREPYEQYF.

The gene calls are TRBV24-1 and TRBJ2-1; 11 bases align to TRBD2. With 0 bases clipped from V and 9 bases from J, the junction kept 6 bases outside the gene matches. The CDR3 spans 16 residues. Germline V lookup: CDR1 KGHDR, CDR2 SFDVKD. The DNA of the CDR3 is TGTGCCACCAGTGATTTGCAACTAGCGGGAGCTGGTGAGCAGTTCTTC. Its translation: CATSDLQLAGAGEQFF.

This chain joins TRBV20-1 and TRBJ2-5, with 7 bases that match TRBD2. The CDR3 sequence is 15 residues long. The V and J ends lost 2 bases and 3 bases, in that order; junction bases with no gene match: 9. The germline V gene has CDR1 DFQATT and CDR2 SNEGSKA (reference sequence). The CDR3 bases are TGCAGTGCTAGATCCCCTGGACTAGGGAAAGAGACCCAGTACTTC. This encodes CSARSPGLGKETQYF.

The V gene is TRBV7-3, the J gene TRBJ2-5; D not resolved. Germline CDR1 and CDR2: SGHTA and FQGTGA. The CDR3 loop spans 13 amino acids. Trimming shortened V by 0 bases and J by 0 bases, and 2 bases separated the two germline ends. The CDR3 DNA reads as TGTGCCAGCAGCTTAACTTACCAAGAGACCCAGTACTTC. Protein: CASSLTYQETQYF.

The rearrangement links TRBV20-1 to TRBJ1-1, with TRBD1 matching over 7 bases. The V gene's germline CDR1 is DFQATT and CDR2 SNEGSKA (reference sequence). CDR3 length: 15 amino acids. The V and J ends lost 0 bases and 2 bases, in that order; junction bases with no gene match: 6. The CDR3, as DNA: TGCAGTGCTAGAGAGGGGACAGCCGACAACACTGAAGCTTTCTTT. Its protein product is CSAREGTADNTEAFF.

The CDR3: CASSQGRGGWEQYF. The DNA for the CDR3 is TGTGCCAGCAGCCAAGGTAGGGGCGGTTGGGAGCAGTACTTC. The chain recombines TRBV3-1 with TRBJ2-7; D is possibly TRBD1 (5 bases). Germline lookup yields CDR1 LGHDT and CDR2 YNNKEL (reference sequence). The V and J ends lost 1 base and 7 bases respectively, with 14 bases between them. The CDR3 contains 14 residues.

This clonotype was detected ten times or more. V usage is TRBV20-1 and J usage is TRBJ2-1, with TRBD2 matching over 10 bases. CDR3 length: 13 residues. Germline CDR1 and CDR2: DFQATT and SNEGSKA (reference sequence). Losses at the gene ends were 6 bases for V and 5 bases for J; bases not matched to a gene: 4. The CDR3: CSAPLAGNNEQFF. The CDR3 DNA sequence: TGCAGTGCACCACTAGCGGGGAACAATGAGCAGTTCTTC.

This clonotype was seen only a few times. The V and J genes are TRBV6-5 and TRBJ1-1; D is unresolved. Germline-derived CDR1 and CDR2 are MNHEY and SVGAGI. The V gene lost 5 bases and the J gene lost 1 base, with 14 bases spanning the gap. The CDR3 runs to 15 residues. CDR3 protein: CASSPHDVTNTEAFF. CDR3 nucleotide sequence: TGTGCCAGCAGTCCACACGACGTTACGAACACTGAAGCTTTCTTT.